These T cell receptor beta chains were read from a single sample in a study of T cells in Graves' hyperthyroidism and ophthalmopathy. TCRdb used MiXCR to reprocess the multiplex PCR reads, holding one entry per CDR3 protein. The sample holds approximately 600,000 distinct CDR3 sequences; around 21% are singletons and the top ten take roughly a third. The sample consisted of blood. Receptor source: a young man with Graves' ophthalmopathy. The CDR3 runs from the conserved cysteine through the conserved F or W. Fields, in order: V gene, D gene, J gene, clone size, CDR3 protein. The D gene is left open where the match is weak. Clone size, where shown, is once, few, many, or a class for clones that have expanded.

>TRBV7-2|.|TRBJ2-2|.
CASSLGGRTGELFF
>TRBV4-1|.|TRBJ2-7|few
CASSQDQRAYEQYF
>TRBV19|TRBD1|TRBJ1-1|.
CASLTGENTEAFF
>TRBV15|.|TRBJ2-1|few
CATRLGFQSSYNEQFF
>TRBV27|.|TRBJ1-6|few
CASSFSGLPLHF
>TRBV19|TRBD2|TRBJ2-2|few
CASSGTSGRTGELFF
>TRBV5-1|TRBD2|TRBJ2-7|.
CASSRAGGPVEQYF
>TRBV28|.|TRBJ1-5|few
CASSLISNSNQPQHF
>TRBV7-9|TRBD2|TRBJ2-1|.
CASSLSGSVEQFF
>TRBV12-3/TRBV12-4|.|TRBJ2-5|.
CASNLASWGAGETQYF
>TRBV27|.|TRBJ1-5|few
CASSLEWGNSNQPQHF